Listed here is a single T cell receptor beta chain. The CDR3 length is 16 residues. Germline values: CDR1 LGHNT, CDR2 FRNRAP. V shed 4 bases, J shed 0 bases, and the junction held 6 bases outside the gene matches. This record comes from a study of blood T cell repertoires in COVID-19. Background on the study: The United States, Italy and Spain supplied acute and convalescent COVID-19 samples. Sources were T cells, B-cell-depleted T cells, or PBMCs; the material itself was cDNA or gDNA.

Authors' data handling: Amplification of reference gene primers was used by the study to estimate nucleated cell counts. Profiling relied on immunoSEQ multiplex PCR, and the TCRdb table lists in-frame clones only, not all of them. V and J calls and clone size follow that table, whereas D and trimming were derived from the DNA. In the table there are about 38,000 clones, nearly 90% of which are singletons. The sequencing input was peripheral blood. The source is a man between 60 and 75 years old with COVID-19, enrolled during active disease. The chain joins TRBV12-5 to TRBJ2-4; TRBD1 agrees at 7 bases. The CDR3 protein is CASGSDRELAKNIQYF. CDR3 bases: TGTGCTAGTGGTTCCGACAGGGAACTAGCCAAAAACATTCAGTACTTC.